One and the same sample provided the 29 T cell receptor beta chains below, sequenced in a study of blood T cell repertoires in COVID-19. Repertoires were generated with immunoSEQ multiplex PCR, while TCRdb's copy carries only in-frame clones and drops some. The table includes 350,000 or so clones, approximately 91% detected once. Sequencing used PBMCs or T cells enriched from blood (not recorded which). The source is a woman aged 30 to 39 who had been exposed to COVID-19.

V and J are TRBV6-5 and TRBJ1-3; D is unresolved. V lost 0 bases, J lost 3 bases, and 9 bases lay in between. This CDR3 is 15 amino acids long. CDR1 and CDR2 (germline): MNHEY, SVGAGI. The CDR3 coding sequence is TGTGCCAGCAGTTACTCTGGGCAGCATGGAAACACCATATATTTT. This codes for CASSYSGQHGNTIYF.

The chain is built from TRBV21-1 and TRBJ1-1. TRBV21-1 is noted as a pseudogene. The CDR3 is made up of 14 amino acids. The CDR3 sequence is CASSKVDSNTEAFF. CDR3 sequence (DNA): TGTGCCAGCAGCAAGGTAGATTCGAACACTGAAGCTTTCTTT.

The chain carries TRBV6-6 and TRBJ2-7; D is unclear. V gave up 5 bases and J gave up 3 bases, with 17 bases separating them. The CDR3 runs 15 residues. In germline, CDR1 is MNHNY, CDR2 SVGAGI (reference sequence). This chain's CDR3 is CASSTGSRGHYEQYF. As DNA, the CDR3 is TGTGCCAGCAGTACCGGGTCAAGAGGCCACTACGAGCAGTACTTC.

Here the CDR3 DNA reads TGTGCCAGCAGTCACGGAGGTAGCTCCTACGAGCAGTACTTC. Translated: CASSHGGSSYEQYF. The rearrangement uses TRBV28 and TRBJ2-7; a possible D gene is TRBD2 (5 bases). Germline CDR1 and CDR2: MDHEN and SYDVKM. The CDR3 length is 14 residues. Trimming stripped 5 bases from V and 0 bases from J, with 11 bases between.

This sequence joins TRBV19 and TRBJ1-5; TRBD1 might be the D (6 bases). The CDR3 extends over 15 amino acids. V was shortened by 8 bases and J by 0 bases, with 14 bases between the two germline ends. Looked up from germline, CDR1 is LNHDA and CDR2 is SQIVND (reference sequence). CDR3 region: CASHGGRISNQPQHF. The CDR3 region has the DNA TGTGCCAGTCACGGGGGGCGGATTAGCAATCAGCCCCAGCATTTT.

The chain uses TRBV5-8 and TRBJ1-5; 7 bases match TRBD1. Trimming removed 4 bases from V and 11 bases from J; junction bases left unmatched: 15. CDR3 length: 15 residues. The germline CDR1 and CDR2 sequences are SGHTS and YDEGEE. The CDR3 region has the DNA TGTGCCAGCAGCCACCCACCAGGGGGAACCCGGACCCAGCATTTT. Its translation is CASSHPPGGTRTQHF.

The V gene is TRBV10-3, the J gene TRBJ2-6, with D perhaps TRBD2 (6 bases). The germline V gene has CDR1 ENHRY and CDR2 SYGVKD. The V and J ends lost 6 bases and 4 bases respectively, with 19 bases between them. This CDR3 spans 17 amino acids. CDR3 sequence: CAISGGAGMVGANVLTF. The DNA for the CDR3 is TGTGCCATCAGCGGTGGGGCGGGGATGGTAGGGGCCAACGTCCTGACTTTC.

The CDR3 coding sequence is TGCAGCGCGATTGTGGGGGGGGCGGACCGAAACAATGAGCAGTTCTTC. Its translation is CSAIVGGADRNNEQFF. This chain links TRBV29-1 with TRBJ2-1, with D possibly matching TRBD2 (7 bases). V lost 7 bases and J lost 5, with 24 bases in between. The CDR3 consists of 16 residues. Per germline, CDR1 SQVTM and CDR2 ANQGSEA.

CDR3 loop: CASSRAGAGVGETQYF. CDR3 nucleotides: TGTGCCAGCAGCCGGGCCGGGGCGGGAGTTGGTGAGACCCAGTACTTC. The genes are TRBV3-1 (or the pseudogene TRBV3-2) and TRBJ2-5, with 7 positions matching TRBD2. Germline loops: CDR1 LGHDT, CDR2 YNNKEL (reference sequence). CDR3 length equals 16 residues. V trimming: 4 bases; J trimming: 5 bases; junction bases outside the gene matches: 13.

This clone appeared a single time. The chain is built from TRBV27 and TRBJ1-1; D call uncertain. This CDR3 comprises 11 residues. Germline assignment: CDR1 MNHEY and CDR2 SMNVEV (reference sequence). CDR3 sequence (DNA): TGTCAAGCGGGCACGAACACTGAAGCTTTCTTT. Translation: CQAGTNTEAFF.

Only one count was recorded for this clone. The chain uses TRBV15 and TRBJ1-4; maybe TRBD1 (5 bases). This CDR3 spans 15 amino acids. With 0 bases removed from V and 8 bases from J, the gap between germline ends came to 13 bases. Looked up from germline, CDR1 is LNHNV and CDR2 is YYDKDF (reference sequence). In nucleotides, the CDR3 is TGTGCCACCAGCAGAGATGGACACCTTGGGGAAAAACTGTTTTTT. The encoded protein is CATSRDGHLGEKLFF.

V and J are TRBV27 and TRBJ2-1; 15 nucleotides align to TRBD2. V gave up 5 bases and J gave up 10 bases; unmatched junction bases: 9. The germline gives CDR1 MNHEY, CDR2 SMNVEV (reference sequence). The CDR3 runs to 16 residues. The CDR3 nucleotides read TGTGCCAGCAGTGACCGGACTAGCGGGAGGGGTGGCGAGCAGTTCTTC. Translation gives CASSDRTSGRGGEQFF.

In this sample, this clone turned up once. The rearrangement links TRBV12-5 to TRBJ1-5; 9 bases agree with TRBD1. J lost 5 bases, V lost 3 bases, and 5 bases had no gene match. Germline V gene data show CDR1 as LGHNT and CDR2 as FRNRAP. CDR3 size: 15 residues. The CDR3 DNA reads TGTGCTAGTGGTTTAGGGACAGGGAATTATCAGCCCCAGCATTTT. Translated, it gives CASGLGTGNYQPQHF.

V is TRBV29-1 and J is TRBJ1-5, with 9 positions matching TRBD1. The CDR3 contains 14 residues. The J segment lost 5 bases and the V segment lost 4 bases, leaving 6 bases of the junction unmatched. CDR1 is SQVTM and CDR2 is ANQGSEA in the germline V gene. The CDR3 reads CSVGTGVSDQPQHF. The CDR3 nucleotides read TGCAGCGTTGGGACAGGGGTAAGCGATCAGCCCCAGCATTTT.

The rearrangement joins TRBV28 to TRBJ1-5; D is undetermined. The V end lost 5 bases, the J end lost 1 base, and 3 bases lay between the germline ends. CDR3 length: 12 amino acids. Looked up from germline, CDR1 is MDHEN and CDR2 is SYDVKM. Here the CDR3 reads CASSPSNQPQHF. The DNA for the CDR3 is TGTGCCAGCAGTCCGAGCAATCAGCCCCAGCATTTT.

The rearrangement joins TRBV3-1 (or the pseudogene TRBV3-2) to TRBJ1-1, with D possibly matching TRBD1 (6 bases). The ends were cut back, 0 bases at V and 1 base at J, with 9 bases in the middle. CDR3 length: 15 amino acids. Germline CDR1 is LGHDT and CDR2 is YNNKEL (reference sequence). CDR3 in amino acids: CASSQEPGANTEAFF. The CDR3 DNA sequence: TGTGCCAGCAGCCAAGAGCCAGGGGCGAACACTGAAGCTTTCTTT.

V gene TRBV3-1 (or the pseudogene TRBV3-2) combines with J gene TRBJ2-7; 9 bases align to TRBD1. The CDR3 spans 14 residues. The V gene's germline CDR1 is LGHDT and CDR2 YNNKEL (reference sequence). The V gene end was trimmed by 1 base and the J gene end by 7 bases; junction bases not matched to a gene: 5. The CDR3 sequence is CASSQGTGAGEQYF. In DNA, the CDR3 is TGTGCCAGCAGCCAAGGGACAGGGGCTGGGGAGCAGTACTTC.

The rearrangement joins TRBV29-1 to TRBJ1-2; D possibly corresponds to TRBD1 (5 bases). The CDR3 covers 15 residues. Trimming pared 5 bases from V and 3 bases from J, leaving 19 bases between. Germline CDR1 SQVTM, CDR2 ANQGSEA. The CDR3 loop reads CSVPQGLKDYYGYTF. CDR3 DNA: TGCAGCGTTCCCCAGGGACTCAAAGATTACTATGGCTACACCTTC.

This clone was recorded once. The chain has TRBV10-1 and TRBJ2-6; D is perhaps TRBD2 (6 bases). Trimming stripped 4 bases from V and 1 base from J, with 20 bases between. Germline CDR1 WNHNN, CDR2 SYGVQD (reference sequence). The CDR3 spans 19 residues. The CDR3 sequence is CASSVPRSLGRSGANVLTF. The CDR3 DNA reads as TGCGCCAGCAGTGTCCCAAGGTCCTTGGGGAGGTCTGGGGCCAACGTCCTGACTTTC.

V gene TRBV5-1 combines with J gene TRBJ2-5, with TRBD2 matching 8 bases. CDR3 length equals 15 residues. The germline V gene encodes CDR1 SGHRS and CDR2 YFSETQ. The V and J ends lost 4 bases and 4 bases, in that order; junction bases with no gene match: 9. CDR3 residues: CASSRTAGVGETQYF. The CDR3 region has the DNA TGCGCCAGCAGCCGGACAGCGGGAGTGGGAGAGACCCAGTACTTC.

The gene calls are TRBV6-1 and TRBJ2-3; 10 bases map to TRBD2. Germline assignment: CDR1 MNHNS and CDR2 SASEGT. CDR3 size: 16 residues. J lost 3 bases, V lost 4 bases, and 7 bases had no gene match. The CDR3 DNA sequence: TGTGCCAGCAGTGCCCCGACTAGCGGGTTTACAGATACGCAGTATTTT. Residues: CASSAPTSGFTDTQYF.

This chain links TRBV11-2 with TRBJ2-7; TRBD1 aligns across 10 bases. The germline V gene encodes CDR1 SGHAT and CDR2 FQNNGV. The ends lost 6 bases at V and 6 bases at J; junction bases unmatched: 5. This CDR3 spans 13 amino acids. CDR3 region: CASRRDRGSEQYF. CDR3 in DNA: TGTGCCAGCAGGAGGGACAGGGGAAGCGAGCAGTACTTC.

The rearrangement uses TRBV5-1 and TRBJ1-3, with D uncertain. CDR1 SGHRS and CDR2 YFSETQ come from the germline V gene. The CDR3 extends over 16 amino acids. Trimming removed 0 bases at V and 2 bases at J, with 12 bases between. In DNA form, the CDR3 reads TGCGCCAGCAGCTTGGCCCCAGGAACGGCTGGAAACACCATATATTTT. Amino acid sequence: CASSLAPGTAGNTIYF.

The J gene is TRBJ2-1, the V gene TRBV5-1; D call uncertain. V lost 6 bases to trimming and J lost 2 bases, with 15 bases between them. The CDR3 totals 15 residues. Germline V gives CDR1 SGHRS, CDR2 YFSETQ. As DNA, the CDR3 is TGCGCCAGCACTGGTGGGCAGGAAACCTACAATGAGCAGTTCTTC. As protein: CASTGGQETYNEQFF.

As to this clone: A read error may account for a junction end that differs from germline. The J gene is TRBJ2-1, the V gene TRBV7-7; 8 bases agree with TRBD2. Germline loops: CDR1 SSHAT, CDR2 FNYEAQ (reference sequence). This CDR3 spans 13 amino acids. CDR3 DNA sequence: TGTGCTAGCAGCTCCCGGGGGGGCAATGAGCAGTTCTTC. The encoded protein is CASSSRGGNEQFF.

V and J are TRBV18 and TRBJ2-7; TRBD2 matches 11 bases. The junction had 2 bases not matched to a gene; V was cut back by 1 base and J by 3 bases. From germline, CDR1 is KGHSH and CDR2 LQKENI. This CDR3 is 15 amino acids long. In DNA form, the CDR3 reads TGTGCCAGCTCACCACGTGGACTAGCGGGCTACGAGCAGTACTTC. This encodes CASSPRGLAGYEQYF. Together with reference TRBV18 and TRBJ2-7, the CDR3 gives the full variable domain: NAGVMQNPRHLVRRRGQEARLRCSPMKGHSHVYWYRQLPEEGLKFMVYLQKENIIDESGMPKERFSAEFPKEGPSILRIQQVVRGDSAAYFCASSPRGLAGYEQYFGPGTRLTVT.

This rearrangement joins TRBV19 to TRBJ2-7; D remains unclear. CDR3 length: 14 residues. V was pared by 5 bases and J by 2 bases, with 13 bases between. Germline CDR1 and CDR2: LNHDA and SQIVND (reference sequence). The CDR3 is CASSPPTLPYEQYF. As DNA, the CDR3 is TGTGCCAGTAGTCCACCTACTCTACCCTACGAGCAGTACTTC.

The CDR3 loop is CASSQERARFF. CDR3 coding DNA: TGTGCCAGCAGCCAGGAGAGGGCCCGGTTCTTC. The chain joins TRBV7-8 to TRBJ2-1; TRBD2 might be the D (5 bases). Germline CDR1 and CDR2: SGHVS and FQNEAQ. Trimming removed 5 bases from V and 15 bases from J, with 14 bases in between. The length of the CDR3 is 11 residues.

This clone has just one count. The rearrangement joins TRBV7-7 to TRBJ2-5, with D possibly being TRBD1 (6 bases). Germline CDR1 is SSHAT and CDR2 is FNYEAQ (reference sequence). This CDR3 spans 15 amino acids. V lost 1 base and J 3 bases, leaving 12 bases between the germline ends. The CDR3 nucleotides read TGTGCCAGCAGCTTAGGGGGCAGGGGAGAAGAGACCCAGTACTTC. Translated: CASSLGGRGEETQYF.